The clone carrying this TCR beta chain was detected a few times. V was clipped by 4 bases and J by 8 bases, with 23 bases between them. The germline CDR1 and CDR2 sequences are SEHNR and FQNEAQ (reference sequence). The length of the CDR3 is 16 residues. The data were taken from a study of patients and donors after allogeneic stem cell transplantation. A single record per CDR3 protein comes from TCRdb applying MiXCR to the RT-PCR reads. Of roughly 880,000 distinct CDR3 sequences in the sample, roughly 18% were seen once. This receptor was obtained from a human donor who was either an allogeneic HSCT recipient or a stem cell or donor lymphocyte infusion donor (not recorded which). It is not recorded whose cells these are; they may come from a transplant donor. This chain joins TRBV7-9 and TRBJ1-2; a possible D gene is TRBD1 (6 bases). What was sequenced was blood, either unsorted or a sorted T cell fraction (not recorded which). The CDR3 nucleotides are TGTGCCAGCAGCTACGGGGCGGGCCAGGGGAGGATCGGCTACACCTTC. Protein product: CASSYGAGQGRIGYTF.